Presented here are 13 T cell receptor beta chains from one specimen sequenced in a study of shared clonotypes between healthy human individuals. The method was immunoSEQ multiplex PCR; TCRdb's version includes in-frame clones alone and lacks a portion of them. In the table there are more than 400,000 clones, less than 96% of which are singletons. Source material: naive CD4+ T cells sorted from blood. The subset was: CD45RA+ positively selected. The receptors were gathered from a woman in her twenties or thirties in good health.

V is TRBV7-2 and J is TRBJ1-4, with unresolved D. The CDR3 spans 14 residues. Germline CDR1 SGHTA, CDR2 FQGNSA. The V end lost 2 bases, the J end lost 2 bases, and 6 bases lay between the germline ends. CDR3: CASSLIQTNEKLFF. The CDR3 region has the DNA TGTGCCAGCAGCTTAATCCAGACTAATGAAAAACTGTTTTTT.

The chain links TRBV28 to TRBJ2-2, with TRBD2 matching 12 bases. There are 19 residues in the CDR3. The junction had 14 bases not matched to a gene; V was cut back by 6 bases and J by 3 bases. Per germline, CDR1 MDHEN and CDR2 SYDVKM. The CDR3 DNA reads as TGTGCCAGCAGCCCTCGACTAGCGGGAGAGGCCCCGGACACCGGGGAGCTGTTTTTT. Translation: CASSPRLAGEAPDTGELFF.

The V call is TRBV7-7, the J call TRBJ2-5, with D possibly being TRBD1 (6 bases). The better agreement between TRBJ2-7 and the DNA end casts doubt on the J call. Germline V gene lookup returns CDR1 SSHAT and CDR2 FNYEAQ (reference sequence). The CDR3 runs to 13 residues. CDR3 bases: TGTGCCAGCAGCCCATCAGGGGTTGGCGAGCAGTACTTC. Its translation: CASSPSGVGEQYF.

The chain employs TRBV18 and TRBJ2-1; the match to TRBD2 covers 7 bases. Trimming cost V 6 bases and J 6 bases; bases outside gene matches: 11. Germline CDR1 reads KGHSH; CDR2 reads LQKENI. The CDR3 length is 15 residues. The CDR3 coding sequence is TGTGCCAGCTCCCTCGGACTAGAGACCTTCAATGAGCAGTTCTTC. The encoded protein is CASSLGLETFNEQFF.

The chain joins TRBV19 to TRBJ2-1; possible D gene TRBD1, 6 bases. Germline V CDR1 and CDR2: LNHDA, SQIVND (reference sequence). The CDR3 spans 14 residues. Trimming shortened V by 8 bases and J by 8 bases, and 19 bases separated the two germline ends. The CDR3 nucleotides are TGTGCCAGTGGGGGAAGGGGGAGACTGGATGAGCAGTTCTTC. This sequence encodes CASGGRGRLDEQFF.

V usage is TRBV27 and J usage is TRBJ2-3; D is undetermined. From germline, CDR1 is MNHEY and CDR2 SMNVEV (reference sequence). The V gene lost 4 bases and the J gene lost 2 bases, with 16 bases spanning the gap. The CDR3 loop spans 16 amino acids. CDR3 region: CASSSNARKLTDTQYF. The CDR3 DNA reads TGTGCCAGCAGTTCGAACGCCAGGAAGCTCACAGATACGCAGTATTTT.

The V gene is TRBV29-1, the J gene TRBJ1-2, with unresolved D. This CDR3 region has 12 residues. V was cut by 2 bases and J by 7 bases, with 11 bases left in between. The germline V gene encodes CDR1 SQVTM and CDR2 ANQGSEA. The CDR3 DNA follows: TGCAGCGTTGAATGGCCGGGGAGTGGCTACACCTTC. Protein: CSVEWPGSGYTF.

The J gene is TRBJ2-7, the V gene TRBV9, with D perhaps assigned TRBD1 or TRBD2 (5 bases each). This CDR3 has 15 residues. Per the germline V gene, CDR1 is SGDLS and CDR2 is YYNGEE. V lost 0 bases to trimming and J lost 0 bases, with 10 bases between them. As DNA, the CDR3 is TGTGCCAGCAGCGTAGGTCCAGGGAGCTCCTACGAGCAGTACTTC. Its protein is CASSVGPGSSYEQYF.

V usage is TRBV7-9 and J usage is TRBJ1-1; D may be TRBD1 (5 bases). The length of the CDR3 is 15 residues. V lost 4 bases and J 4 bases, leaving 16 bases between the germline ends. Germline CDR1 SEHNR, CDR2 FQNEAQ (reference sequence). The CDR3 DNA sequence: TGTGCCAGCAGCTGGGATTGGGGGGTATCCACTGAAGCTTTCTTT. Its protein product is CASSWDWGVSTEAFF.

CDR3 protein: CASSLQPGELFF. In nucleotides, the CDR3 is TGTGCCAGTAGTTTACAGCCCGGGGAGCTGTTTTTT. The rearrangement links TRBV19 to TRBJ2-2; unclear D gene. Germline CDR1 and CDR2: LNHDA and SQIVND (reference sequence). Deletions cut 5 bases from V and 6 bases from J, with 7 bases between. The CDR3 has 12 residues.

This rearrangement joins TRBV9 to TRBJ1-2; the match to TRBD1 covers 8 bases. The germline V gene has CDR1 SGDLS and CDR2 YYNGEE. This CDR3 spans 15 amino acids. The junction had 6 bases not matched to a gene; V was cut back by 0 bases and J by 5 bases. The CDR3 region has the DNA TGTGCCAGCAGCGTAGGAGGGACAGGTTTTTATGGCTACACCTTC. This codes for CASSVGGTGFYGYTF.

The CDR3 region is CASSVSGSYEQYF. The CDR3 nucleotides read TGTGCCAGCAGCGTTAGCGGCTCATACGAGCAGTACTTC. The rearrangement joins TRBV9 to TRBJ2-7, with D tentatively TRBD2 (6 bases). The CDR3 consists of 13 residues. Germline V CDR1 and CDR2: SGDLS, YYNGEE. V lost 2 bases and J lost 4, with 10 bases in between.

The chain has TRBV2 and TRBJ1-2; the match to TRBD1 covers 7 bases. Germline CDR1 SNHLY, CDR2 FYNNEI. CDR3 length equals 11 residues. V dropped 7 bases and J dropped 9; count of bases not matched to a gene: 5. CDR3 protein: CASNQGDRYTF. The CDR3 DNA sequence: TGTGCCAGCAACCAGGGGGATCGCTACACCTTC.